The 23 T cell receptor beta chains presented below share a single source sample, sequenced in a study of shared clonotypes between healthy human individuals. The method was immunoSEQ multiplex PCR; TCRdb's version includes in-frame clones alone and lacks a portion of them. This sample has 2.5 million or so clones, with 85% to 95% found just once. What was sequenced was naive CD4+ T cells sorted from blood. The subset denotes: CD45RA+ positively selected. The receptors here all came from a man aged 18-30 years in good health.

About this clone itself: The sample carries other DNA sequences with the same CDR3. V is TRBV11-2 and J is TRBJ1-6; D gene unclear. V lost 1 base and J 0 bases, leaving 4 bases between the germline ends. The CDR3 length is 15 residues. Per germline, CDR1 SGHAT and CDR2 FQNNGV. CDR3 protein: CASSLGDSYNSPLHF. CDR3 coding DNA: TGTGCCAGCAGCTTAGGGGACTCCTATAATTCACCCCTCCACTTT.

CDR3 residues: CAWSVPGTGRPGELFF. Here the CDR3 DNA reads TGTGCCTGGAGTGTGCCCGGGACAGGCCGCCCCGGGGAGCTGTTTTTT. V is TRBV30 and J is TRBJ2-2, with 8 bases matching TRBD1. V gave up 0 bases and J gave up 6 bases; unmatched junction bases: 9. Germline values: CDR1 GTSNPN, CDR2 SVGIG (reference sequence). The CDR3 covers 16 residues.

This rearrangement joins TRBV2 to TRBJ2-7; maybe TRBD1 (6 bases). The germline V gene encodes CDR1 SNHLY and CDR2 FYNNEI. This CDR3 is built from 13 residues. V shed 9 bases and J shed 5 bases, with 17 bases lying between them. The CDR3 sequence is CARGDTREDEQYF. The CDR3 DNA is TGTGCCAGGGGGGACACCCGTGAGGACGAGCAGTACTTC.

This rearrangement joins TRBV18 to TRBJ2-3; 10 bases agree with TRBD2. CDR3 length equals 15 residues. Germline lookup yields CDR1 KGHSH and CDR2 LQKENI. Germline trimming cut 4 bases from V and 7 bases from J; bases unmatched to any gene: 8. The CDR3 loop reads CASSLAGGDQNTQYF. DNA of the CDR3: TGTGCCAGCTCACTAGCGGGGGGCGACCAGAATACGCAGTATTTT.

The genes are TRBV7-3 and TRBJ2-2, with 11 bases lining up with TRBD1. The V gene end was trimmed by 6 bases and the J gene end by 7 bases; junction bases not matched to a gene: 10. CDR3 length: 16 residues. CDR1 is SGHTA, CDR2 FQGTGA, per germline. As DNA, the CDR3 is TGTGCCAGCAGATTAGGACAGGGGGCGAGAGGCGGGGAGCTGTTTTTT. Translated, it gives CASRLGQGARGGELFF.

This rearrangement joins TRBV5-4 to TRBJ1-2; perhaps TRBD1 as D (5 bases). Trimming removed 0 bases at V and 7 bases at J, with 7 bases between. Germline V gene lookup returns CDR1 SGHNT and CDR2 YYREEE (reference sequence). The CDR3 contains 12 residues. The CDR3 is CASSLAGTGYTF. CDR3 sequence (DNA): TGTGCCAGCAGCTTGGCAGGGACTGGCTACACCTTC.

V and J are TRBV5-1 and TRBJ2-5; tentative D call: TRBD2 (5 bases). Germline lookup yields CDR1 SGHRS and CDR2 YFSETQ. CDR3 length: 16 residues. Trimming left V 4 bases short and J 5 bases short, with 21 bases between. The CDR3 reads CASSRLGGLVQETQYF. Written as DNA, the CDR3 is TGCGCCAGCAGCCGATTGGGCGGACTTGTCCAGGAGACCCAGTACTTC.

The chain combines TRBV19 with TRBJ2-3, with D unclear. This CDR3 has 14 amino acids. V gave up 7 bases and J gave up 2 bases, with 13 bases separating them. The V gene's germline CDR1 is LNHDA and CDR2 SQIVND (reference sequence). CDR3 region: CASTPVGFTDTQYF. In DNA, the CDR3 is TGTGCCAGTACCCCGGTGGGATTCACAGATACGCAGTATTTT. Full variable domain (rest looked up from reference TRBV19 and TRBJ2-3): DGGITQSPKYLFRKEGQNVTLSCEQNLNHDAMYWYRQDPGQGLRLIYYSQIVNDFQKGDIAEGYSVSREKKESFPLTVTSAQKNPTAFYLCASTPVGFTDTQYFGPGTRLTVL.

The chain is built from TRBV2 and TRBJ2-2, with D maybe TRBD1 (5 bases). The germline V gene has CDR1 SNHLY and CDR2 FYNNEI. The CDR3 is 14 residues long. Trimming took off 8 bases at V and 6 bases at J, with 16 bases between the two ends. The CDR3 loop is CASGILGPAGELFF. DNA for the CDR3: TGTGCCAGCGGTATCTTGGGGCCGGCCGGGGAGCTGTTTTTT.

The CDR3 sequence: CASSPGYPYGYTF. The CDR3 DNA reads TGTGCCAGCAGCCCAGGGTACCCCTATGGCTACACCTTC. This chain links TRBV6-5 with TRBJ1-2, with D possibly matching TRBD1 (5 bases). This CDR3 spans 13 amino acids. V dropped 6 bases and J dropped 4 bases, with 12 bases sitting between them. The germline CDR1 and CDR2 sequences are MNHEY and SVGAGI.

V is TRBV7-2 and J is TRBJ2-3, with a tentative D call TRBD1 (5 bases). Germline values: CDR1 SGHTA, CDR2 FQGNSA. The CDR3 covers 15 residues. The ends were cut back, 0 bases at V and 5 bases at J, with 12 bases in the middle. Here the CDR3 reads CASSLAGLWGDTQYF. The CDR3 nucleotides are TGTGCCAGCAGCTTAGCGGGGCTTTGGGGAGATACGCAGTATTTT.

This clone appeared a single time. This rearrangement joins TRBV1 to TRBJ2-1; no check of the table's D call, TRBD2, against the DNA was made. TRBV1 is given as a pseudogene. The CDR3 runs to 17 residues. As DNA, the CDR3 is TGCACCAGCAGCGATGTCACCGAGAGGAGCTCCTACAATGAGCAGTTCTTC. This gives the protein CTSSDVTERSSYNEQFF.

The J gene is TRBJ1-5, the V gene TRBV4-1, with D possibly TRBD1 on 5 matching bases. In germline, CDR1 is MGHRA, CDR2 YSYEKL. The CDR3 has 16 amino acids. V was trimmed by 1 base and J by 5 bases, leaving 15 bases between them. The CDR3 spells CASSQVVGGGDQPQHF. The CDR3 DNA is TGCGCCAGCAGCCAAGTCGTGGGGGGAGGAGATCAGCCCCAGCATTTT.

The V call is TRBV6-5, the J call TRBJ2-7; D might be TRBD2 (6 bases). The CDR3 contains 15 residues. Germline CDR1 MNHEY, CDR2 SVGAGI. Between the trimmed V and J ends, which lost 2 bases and 12 bases, there was a span of 23 bases. The CDR3 coding sequence is TGTGCCAGCAGTTACCAGTCAGCGGGTACTTCTGCATGGTACTTC. Translation gives CASSYQSAGTSAWYF.

The V gene is TRBV14, the J gene TRBJ1-2; D is possibly TRBD1 (5 bases). This CDR3 has 14 amino acids. The V and J ends lost 0 bases and 6 bases respectively, with 11 bases between them. Per germline, CDR1 SGHDN and CDR2 FVKESK. Here the CDR3 reads CASSQDKGNDGYTF. As DNA, the CDR3 is TGTGCCAGCAGCCAAGATAAGGGGAACGATGGCTACACCTTC. Using reference TRBV14 and TRBJ1-2 for the parts outside the CDR3, the full variable domain is EAGVTQFPSHSVIEKGQTVTLRCDPISGHDNLYWYRRVMGKEIKFLLHFVKESKQDESGMPNNRFLAERTGGTYSTLKVQPAELEDSGVYFCASSQDKGNDGYTFGSGTRLTVV.

On this clone: Other DNA sequences of this sample code for an identical CDR3. This CDR3 reads CAISGLAGTYEQYF. The CDR3, as DNA: TGTGCCATCAGTGGCTTAGCGGGAACCTACGAGCAGTACTTC. The gene calls are TRBV10-3 and TRBJ2-7; 8 nucleotides align to TRBD2. The V gene end was trimmed by 4 bases and the J gene end by 2 bases; junction bases not matched to a gene: 4. The V gene's germline CDR1 is ENHRY and CDR2 SYGVKD. The CDR3 is 14 amino acids.

This sequence joins TRBV7-2 and TRBJ1-4; the D is unclear. Trimming removed 1 base from V and 9 bases from J, with 9 bases in between. CDR1 and CDR2 from the germline V gene are SGHTA and FQGNSA. This CDR3 is built from 13 residues. The CDR3 loop reads CASSLEGGKKLFF. The DNA for the CDR3 is TGTGCCAGCAGCTTAGAAGGTGGTAAAAAACTGTTTTTT.

This clone appeared a single time. The rearrangement links TRBV7-8 to TRBJ2-7, with no clear D. V shed 1 base and J shed 13 bases, with 17 bases lying between them. The CDR3 is made up of 13 amino acids. Germline V gene lookup returns CDR1 SGHVS and CDR2 FQNEAQ. The CDR3 region is CASSLGAPSPLYF. In DNA form, the CDR3 reads TGTGCCAGCAGCTTAGGGGCCCCAAGTCCTCTCTACTTC.

This clone has a single count. In DNA, the CDR3 is TGTGCCAGCAGCATGACAGGGGGGGGCGGGGAGCTGTTTTTT. It yields the protein CASSMTGGGGELFF. The rearrangement joins TRBV6-6 to TRBJ2-2; 9 nucleotides line up with TRBD1. Germline CDR1 MNHNY, CDR2 SVGAGI (reference sequence). The CDR3 is made up of 14 amino acids. The trim removed 6 bases at V and 7 bases at J, leaving 6 bases unmatched.

This chain connects TRBV11-2 to TRBJ2-1; 11 bases agree with TRBD2. V gave up 8 bases and J gave up 4 bases; unmatched junction bases: 16. The CDR3 sequence is 18 residues long. Per the germline V gene, CDR1 is SGHAT and CDR2 is FQNNGV. This CDR3 reads CASSSQGASGRQYNEQFF. CDR3 coding DNA: TGTGCCAGCTCCTCCCAAGGGGCTAGCGGGAGGCAATACAATGAGCAGTTCTTC.

V gene TRBV7-2 combines with J gene TRBJ2-7; tentative D call: TRBD2 (5 bases). Trimming removed 5 bases at V and 3 bases at J, with 17 bases between. This CDR3 is 15 amino acids long. CDR1 is SGHTA, CDR2 FQGNSA, per germline. This chain's CDR3 is CASSPVGSGGYEQYF. The CDR3, as DNA: TGTGCCAGCAGCCCGGTGGGGAGTGGAGGCTACGAGCAGTACTTC.

The chain couples TRBV4-3 to TRBJ2-1; 10 bases are a match to TRBD2. The CDR3 spans 17 residues. V shed 0 bases, J shed 7 bases, and the junction held 9 bases outside the gene matches. Germline CDR1 reads LGHNA; CDR2 reads YSLEER. CDR3 sequence (DNA): TGCGCCAGCAGCCAAGATTCAGCGGGAGGGCCAAGGAATGAGCAGTTCTTC. Translated, it gives CASSQDSAGGPRNEQFF.

The rearrangement uses TRBV5-6 and TRBJ2-3, with 9 bases that match TRBD1. This CDR3 spans 14 amino acids. Per the germline V gene, CDR1 is SGHDT and CDR2 is YYEEEE. The V gene end was trimmed by 3 bases and the J gene end by 8 bases; junction bases not matched to a gene: 7. In DNA form, the CDR3 reads TGTGCCAGCAGCTCCGGGACAGGGACGGGTACGCAGTATTTT. Protein: CASSSGTGTGTQYF.